Shown below are 27 T cell receptor beta chains from a single sample sequenced in a study of circulating and synovial CD4+ cells in juvenile arthritis. TCRdb's copy holds only in-frame clones and misses some; the assay was immunoSEQ multiplex PCR. This table holds about 33,000 clones, roughly 96% found once. The specimen was CD4+ T cells from blood. These TCRs come from a human donor with juvenile idiopathic arthritis.

This chain joins TRBV28 and TRBJ2-5, with TRBD2 matching over 14 bases. CDR3 length: 17 residues. Per the germline V gene, CDR1 is MDHEN and CDR2 is SYDVKM. Germline trimming cut 8 bases from V and 1 base from J; bases unmatched to any gene: 9. The CDR3 here is CASAQGGLAGVQETQYF. CDR3 bases: TGTGCCAGCGCCCAGGGGGGACTAGCGGGGGTCCAAGAGACCCAGTACTTC. Variable domain in full (rest from reference TRBV28 and TRBJ2-5): DVKVTQSSRYLVKRTGEKVFLECVQDMDHENMFWYRQDPGLGLRLIYFSYDVKMKEKGDIPEGYSVSREKKERFSLILESASTNQTSMYLCASAQGGLAGVQETQYFGPGTRLLVL.

In DNA, the CDR3 is TGCGCCAGCCGGGGACAGGGCCTTTACGAGCAGTACTTC. This codes for CASRGQGLYEQYF. V is TRBV5-1 and J is TRBJ2-5, with 9 bases lining up with TRBD1. The end of the DNA aligns better with TRBJ2-7, so the J call may be wrong. This CDR3 spans 13 amino acids. Germline CDR1 SGHRS, CDR2 YFSETQ.

The count of this clone is one. The rearrangement uses TRBV29-1 and TRBJ1-2, with 8 bases lining up with TRBD1. The CDR3 has 13 amino acids. The junction had 10 bases not matched to a gene; V was cut back by 7 bases and J by 6 bases. CDR1 and CDR2 (germline): SQVTM, ANQGSEA. The CDR3, as DNA: TGCAGCGATAACAAACAACAGGGGGATGGCTACACCTTC. It codes for CSDNKQQGDGYTF.

The chain has TRBV10-3 and TRBJ2-1; the match to TRBD2 covers 8 bases. Trimming took 6 bases from V and 0 from J; bases not matched to a gene: 1. This CDR3 spans 14 amino acids. CDR1 is ENHRY, CDR2 SYGVKD, per germline. For the CDR3, the DNA is TGTGCCATCAGCAGCGGGAGCTCCTACAATGAGCAGTTCTTC. It encodes CAISSGSSYNEQFF.

J is TRBJ1-4 and V is TRBV7-9; unclear D gene. This CDR3 region has 14 residues. Trimming left V 5 bases short and J 4 bases short, with 11 bases between. Looked up from germline, CDR1 is SEHNR and CDR2 is FQNEAQ (reference sequence). The CDR3 region has the DNA TGTGCCAGCAGCCGGAGGTTTGGTAATGAAAAACTGTTTTTT. Protein product: CASSRRFGNEKLFF. Full variable domain (rest looked up from reference TRBV7-9 and TRBJ1-4): DTGVSQNPRHKITKRGQNVTFRCDPISEHNRLYWYRQTLGQGPEFLTYFQNEAQLEKSRLLSDRFSAERPKGSFSTLEIQRTEQGDSAMYLCASSRRFGNEKLFFGSGTQLSVL.

The V call is TRBV7-2, the J call TRBJ2-7; 7 bases agree with TRBD1. Germline V gene data show CDR1 as SGHTA and CDR2 as FQGNSA. This CDR3 region has 16 residues. V lost 2 bases, J lost 2 bases, and 9 bases stayed unmatched. The CDR3 DNA reads as TGTGCCAGCAGCTTAAACGGTGCAGGACAGGCCTACGAGCAGTACTTC. Its translation is CASSLNGAGQAYEQYF.

Comment on this clone: One end of the junction varies from germline; a read error may be responsible. The V call is TRBV5-4, the J call TRBJ2-1; 11 bases are a match to TRBD2. CDR1 and CDR2 from the germline V gene are SGHNT and YYREEE (reference sequence). This CDR3 has 16 amino acids. DNA for the CDR3: TGTGCCAGCAGCCCTGGGACTAGCGGCTCCTACAATGGGCAGTTCTTC. Residues: CASSPGTSGSYNGQFF.

J is TRBJ2-1 and V is TRBV4-3; tentatively, D is TRBD1 (6 bases). With 3 bases removed from V and 7 bases from J, the gap between germline ends came to 19 bases. This CDR3 spans 16 amino acids. Per germline, CDR1 LGHNA and CDR2 YSLEER. CDR3 protein: CASSQTRARGWNEQFF. In DNA, the CDR3 is TGCGCCAGCAGCCAGACGAGGGCTAGGGGGTGGAATGAGCAGTTCTTC.

The rearrangement links TRBV7-2 to TRBJ1-2; no clear D. V was trimmed by 1 base and J by 6 bases, leaving 9 bases between them. This CDR3 comprises 13 residues. Germline CDR1 is SGHTA and CDR2 is FQGNSA. CDR3 bases: TGTGCCAGCAGCTTAGTTCTCACGGATGGCTACACCTTC. Protein sequence: CASSLVLTDGYTF.

The chain's CDR3 is CASSYRGYDYGYTF. Written as DNA, the CDR3 is TGTGCCAGCAGTTACAGAGGGTACGACTATGGCTACACCTTC. The chain carries TRBV6-5 and TRBJ1-2; D gene ambiguous. The length of the CDR3 is 14 residues. Germline V gene lookup returns CDR1 MNHEY and CDR2 SVGAGI. Trimming took off 2 bases at V and 3 bases at J, with 10 bases between the two ends.

The chain uses TRBV28 and TRBJ1-2, with D possibly TRBD1 on 6 matching bases. The CDR3 loop spans 13 amino acids. Looked up from germline, CDR1 is MDHEN and CDR2 is SYDVKM. V gave up 6 bases and J gave up 6 bases, with 14 bases separating them. The CDR3 nucleotides are TGTGCCAGCAGGGGGGGGCGAGCGGATGGCTACACCTTC. This translates into CASRGGRADGYTF.

The chain carries TRBV27 and TRBJ2-4, with TRBD1 as a possible D gene (7 bases). The CDR3 is 20 residues long. Germline V gene lookup returns CDR1 MNHEY and CDR2 SMNVEV (reference sequence). Trimming removed 1 base from V and 6 bases from J, with 28 bases in between. CDR3 sequence: CASSLWGLQDRRAERNIQYF. Here the CDR3 DNA reads TGTGCCAGCAGTTTATGGGGGTTGCAGGACAGGAGGGCAGAGAGAAACATTCAGTACTTC.

The chain is built from TRBV19 and TRBJ1-2; TRBD1 matches at 7 bases. Germline V gives CDR1 LNHDA, CDR2 SQIVND (reference sequence). Germline trimming cut 4 bases from V and 7 bases from J; bases unmatched to any gene: 6. The length of the CDR3 is 13 residues. The CDR3 DNA reads as TGTGCCAGTAGTACCCAAGACAGGGCTGGCTACACCTTC. Its protein is CASSTQDRAGYTF.

The rearrangement links TRBV6-1 to TRBJ2-7; D perhaps matches TRBD2 (5 bases). This CDR3 comprises 13 residues. Germline values: CDR1 MNHNS, CDR2 SASEGT. V lost 4 bases and J lost 2, with 9 bases in between. CDR3 in amino acids: CASSVRGTYEQYF. CDR3 in DNA: TGTGCCAGCAGTGTTCGGGGAACCTACGAGCAGTACTTC.

The CDR3 loop reads CARGGAPYF. The CDR3 DNA is TGTGCCAGAGGGGGGGCCCCGTACTTC. This chain connects TRBV9 to TRBJ2-7; D is possibly TRBD2 (7 bases). CDR3 length: 9 residues. The V end lost 8 bases, the J end lost 12 bases, and 12 bases lay between the germline ends. The germline gives CDR1 SGDLS, CDR2 YYNGEE. Using reference TRBV9 and TRBJ2-7 for the parts outside the CDR3, the full variable domain is DSGVTQTPKHLITATGQRVTLRCSPRSGDLSVYWYQQSLDQGLQFLIQYYNGEERAKGNILERFSAQQFPDLHSELNLSSLELGDSALYFCARGGAPYFGPGTRLTVT.

This clone has a single count. V and J are TRBV5-1 and TRBJ1-2; 8 bases are shared with TRBD1. The germline CDR1 and CDR2 sequences are SGHRS and YFSETQ. The V gene end was trimmed by 4 bases and the J gene end by 4 bases; junction bases not matched to a gene: 6. This CDR3 spans 14 amino acids. CDR3 nucleotides: TGCGCCAGCAGCGACGGGACAGGCTTCTATGGCTACACCTTC. This sequence encodes CASSDGTGFYGYTF. The full variable domain, its missing parts supplied by reference TRBV5-1 and TRBJ1-2, is KAGVTQTPRYLIKTRGQQVTLSCSPISGHRSVSWYQQTPGQGLQFLFEYFSETQRNKGNFPGRFSGRQFSNSRSEMNVSTLELGDSALYLCASSDGTGFYGYTFGSGTRLTVV.

This chain connects TRBV4-1 to TRBJ2-1, with 7 bases identical to TRBD1. Germline CDR1 and CDR2: MGHRA and YSYEKL. The J segment lost 5 bases and the V segment lost 3 bases, leaving 7 bases of the junction unmatched. The CDR3 sequence is 15 residues long. The CDR3 sequence: CASSHTGEGNNEQFF. In DNA, the CDR3 is TGCGCCAGCAGCCATACAGGGGAAGGAAACAATGAGCAGTTCTTC.

V is TRBV5-4 and J is TRBJ2-1; a possible D gene is TRBD2 (6 bases). Trimming left V 1 base short and J 7 bases short, with 15 bases between. This CDR3 spans 15 amino acids. CDR1 and CDR2 from the germline V gene are SGHNT and YYREEE (reference sequence). The CDR3 DNA reads as TGTGCCAGCAGCTTGTTTGGGACTGGGAATAATGAGCAGTTCTTC. It encodes CASSLFGTGNNEQFF. Using reference TRBV5-4 and TRBJ2-1 for the parts outside the CDR3, the full variable domain is ETGVTQSPTHLIKTRGQQVTLRCSSQSGHNTVSWYQQALGQGPQFIFQYYREEENGRGNFPPRFSGLQFPNYSSELNVNALELDDSALYLCASSLFGTGNNEQFFGPGTRLTVL.

The chain links TRBV5-1 to TRBJ2-3; 15 positions agree with TRBD2. The CDR3 is made up of 16 amino acids. Losses at the gene ends were 3 bases for V and 5 bases for J; bases not matched to a gene: 4. CDR1 and CDR2 (germline): SGHRS, YFSETQ. The CDR3 loop reads CASSSGLAGGLDTQYF. CDR3 nucleotide sequence: TGCGCCAGCAGCTCCGGACTAGCGGGAGGGTTAGATACGCAGTATTTT.

As to this clone: Mismatch with germline at one junction end may stem from a read error. Other DNA sequences from this sample encode an identical CDR3 as well. The chain couples TRBV19 to TRBJ1-6; 9 nucleotides match TRBD1. The CDR3 extends over 15 amino acids. Germline values: CDR1 LNHDA, CDR2 SQIVND (reference sequence). The CDR3: CASEPRTGENSPLHF. CDR3 nucleotides: TGTGCCAGTGAACCGCGGACAGGGGAAAATTCCCCCCTCCACTTT.

The chain combines TRBV28 with TRBJ1-4; D remains ambiguous. V lost 6 bases and J lost 8, with 16 bases in between. The CDR3 has 14 residues. Germline assignment: CDR1 MDHEN and CDR2 SYDVKM. The CDR3 protein is CASRPTPNGEKLFF. The CDR3 bases are TGTGCCAGCAGACCGACCCCGAACGGGGAAAAACTGTTTTTT.

The V gene is TRBV7-2, the J gene TRBJ1-6; TRBD1 matches at 7 bases. Trimming at V came to 5 bases and at J to 7 bases, leaving 8 bases not matched to a gene. CDR1 is SGHTA and CDR2 is FQGNSA in the germline V gene. The length of the CDR3 is 15 residues. CDR3 residues: CASSLERQGNSPLHF. CDR3 sequence (DNA): TGTGCCAGCAGCCTAGAACGACAGGGAAATTCACCCCTCCACTTT.

V is TRBV6-5 and J is TRBJ2-7; the D is unclear. V was pared by 0 bases and J by 2 bases, with 11 bases between. The CDR3 is 15 residues long. CDR1 and CDR2 from the germline V gene are MNHEY and SVGAGI. The CDR3 coding sequence is TGTGCCAGCAGTTACTCCGGGTACCCTGCCTACGAGCAGTACTTC. It encodes CASSYSGYPAYEQYF.

This chain joins TRBV14 and TRBJ2-2; 8 nucleotides line up with TRBD1. The CDR3 consists of 14 residues. The germline V gene encodes CDR1 SGHDN and CDR2 FVKESK. V was pared by 8 bases and J by 1 base, with 3 bases of the junction left unmatched. Here the CDR3 reads CASRTGKNTGELFF. CDR3 coding DNA: TGTGCCAGCCGGACAGGGAAGAACACCGGGGAGCTGTTTTTT. Together with reference TRBV14 and TRBJ2-2, the CDR3 gives the full variable domain: EAGVTQFPSHSVIEKGQTVTLRCDPISGHDNLYWYRRVMGKEIKFLLHFVKESKQDESGMPNNRFLAERTGGTYSTLKVQPAELEDSGVYFCASRTGKNTGELFFGEGSRLTVL.

The chain couples TRBV29-1 to TRBJ2-5; a weak D match, TRBD1 (5 bases). This CDR3 contains 12 residues. V gave up 2 bases and J gave up 7 bases, with 11 bases separating them. Germline V CDR1 and CDR2: SQVTM, ANQGSEA. The CDR3 loop reads CSVEKTQGTQYF. The CDR3 DNA reads as TGCAGCGTTGAAAAGACTCAGGGGACCCAGTACTTC. The whole variable domain, filled in from reference TRBV29-1 and TRBJ2-5, reads SAVISQKPSRDICQRGTSLTIQCQVDSQVTMMFWYRQQPGQSLTLIATANQGSEATYESGFVIDKFPISRPNLTFSTLTVSNMSPEDSSIYLCSVEKTQGTQYFGPGTRLLVL.

This clone was found once. Here the CDR3 reads CASSLGGQGRTEAFF. Written as DNA, the CDR3 is TGTGCCAGCAGCCTGGGGGGACAGGGGCGGACTGAAGCTTTCTTT. The chain joins TRBV5-4 to TRBJ1-1, with 10 nucleotides matching TRBD1. There are 15 residues in the CDR3. V shed 4 bases, J shed 5 bases, and the junction held 8 bases outside the gene matches. The germline CDR1 and CDR2 sequences are SGHNT and YYREEE (reference sequence). Full variable domain (missing parts from reference TRBV5-4 and TRBJ1-1): ETGVTQSPTHLIKTRGQQVTLRCSSQSGHNTVSWYQQALGQGPQFIFQYYREEENGRGNFPPRFSGLQFPNYSSELNVNALELDDSALYLCASSLGGQGRTEAFFGQGTRLTVV.

V is TRBV29-1 and J is TRBJ2-2; 9 bases match TRBD1. V lost 5 bases to trimming and J lost 4 bases; unmatched junction nucleotides: 8. Germline CDR1 is SQVTM and CDR2 is ANQGSEA. There are 15 residues in the CDR3. CDR3 DNA: TGCAGCGTTCGCCTGGGGACAGGGTCCACCGGGGAGCTGTTTTTT. This codes for CSVRLGTGSTGELFF.